This TCR beta chain was identified in a study of T cell changes during pregnancy in multiple sclerosis. V shed 4 bases, J shed 2 bases, and the junction held 3 bases outside the gene matches. CDR3 length equals 16 residues. The germline V gene has CDR1 SGHNT and CDR2 YYREEE (reference sequence). TCRdb's copy holds only in-frame clones and misses some; the assay was immunoSEQ multiplex PCR. Of some 20,000 clones in the sample, 75% to 95% were seen once. The sample consisted of CD4+ T cells from peripheral blood mononuclear cells, taken in the third trimester of pregnancy. This clonotype was obtained from a female donor in good health, enrolled as a control in a pregnancy study. V and J are TRBV5-4 and TRBJ2-7, with 16 bases matching TRBD2. Written as DNA, the CDR3 is TGTGCCAGCAGCAAAGGGACTAGCGGGGGGGCCTACGAGCAGTACTTC. Translating it yields CASSKGTSGGAYEQYF. Full variable domain (remainder filled in from reference TRBV5-4 and TRBJ2-7): ETGVTQSPTHLIKTRGQQVTLRCSSQSGHNTVSWYQQALGQGPQFIFQYYREEENGRGNFPPRFSGLQFPNYSSELNVNALELDDSALYLCASSKGTSGGAYEQYFGPGTRLTVT.